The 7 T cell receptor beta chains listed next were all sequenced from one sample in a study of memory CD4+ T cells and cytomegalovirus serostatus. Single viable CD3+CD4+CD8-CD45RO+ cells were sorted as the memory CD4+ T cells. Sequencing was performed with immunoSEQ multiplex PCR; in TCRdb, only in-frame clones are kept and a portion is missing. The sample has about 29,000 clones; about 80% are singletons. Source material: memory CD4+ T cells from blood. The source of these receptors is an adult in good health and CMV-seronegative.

CDR3 amino acids: CASSLVGGQETQYF. The CDR3 DNA sequence: TGTGCCAGCAGCTTGGTTGGGGGCCAAGAGACCCAGTACTTC. J is TRBJ2-5 and V is TRBV5-5; the D gene could be TRBD1 or TRBD2 (5 bases each). CDR3 length equals 14 residues. Germline lookup yields CDR1 SGHKS and CDR2 YYEKEE (reference sequence). V was clipped by 0 bases and J by 1 base, with 7 bases between them. The variable domain in full, completed from reference TRBV5-5 and TRBJ2-5, reads DAGVTQSPTHLIKTRGQQVTLRCSPISGHKSVSWYQQVLGQGPQFIFQYYEKEERGRGNFPDRFSARQFPNYSSELNVNALLLGDSALYLCASSLVGGQETQYFGPGTRLLVL.

The CDR3 sequence: CASSLEAASTDTQYF. The CDR3, as DNA: TGCGCCAGCAGCTTGGAGGCCGCCAGCACAGATACGCAGTATTTT. The V and J genes are TRBV5-1 and TRBJ2-3; unclear D gene. The germline V and J ends were trimmed by 0 bases and 0 bases, with 8 bases remaining between them. The CDR3 is made up of 15 amino acids. Per the germline V gene, CDR1 is SGHRS and CDR2 is YFSETQ.

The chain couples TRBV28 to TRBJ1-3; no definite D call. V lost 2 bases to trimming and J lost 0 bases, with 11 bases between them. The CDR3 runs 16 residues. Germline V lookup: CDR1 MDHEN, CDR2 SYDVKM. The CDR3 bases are TGTGCCAGCAGTTTACCCCTCCAAGGCTCTGGAAACACCATATATTTT. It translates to CASSLPLQGSGNTIYF.

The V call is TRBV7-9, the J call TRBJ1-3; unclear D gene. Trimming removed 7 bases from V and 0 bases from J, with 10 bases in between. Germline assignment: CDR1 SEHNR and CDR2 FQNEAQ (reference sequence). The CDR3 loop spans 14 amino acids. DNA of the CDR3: TGTGCCAGCAACCAATGGGCCTCTGGAAACACCATATATTTT. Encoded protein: CASNQWASGNTIYF.

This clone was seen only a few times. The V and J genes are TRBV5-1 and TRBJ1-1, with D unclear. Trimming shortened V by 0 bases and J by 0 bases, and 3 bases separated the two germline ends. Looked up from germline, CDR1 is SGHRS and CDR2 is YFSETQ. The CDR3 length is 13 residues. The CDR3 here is CASSLEVNTEAFF. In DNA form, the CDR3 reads TGCGCCAGCAGCTTGGAGGTGAACACTGAAGCTTTCTTT.

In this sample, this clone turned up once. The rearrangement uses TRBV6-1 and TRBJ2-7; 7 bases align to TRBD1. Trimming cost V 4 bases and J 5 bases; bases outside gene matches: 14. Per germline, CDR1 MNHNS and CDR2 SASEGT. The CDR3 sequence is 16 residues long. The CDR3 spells CASSGLTGVSRNEQYF. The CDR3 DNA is TGTGCCAGCAGTGGCCTAACAGGGGTATCAAGGAACGAGCAGTACTTC.

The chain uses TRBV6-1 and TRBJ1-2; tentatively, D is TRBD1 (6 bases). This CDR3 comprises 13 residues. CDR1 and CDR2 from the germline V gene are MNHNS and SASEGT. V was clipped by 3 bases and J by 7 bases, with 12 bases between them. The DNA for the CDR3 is TGTGCCAGCAGTGAGGGGGGGCTTATTGGCTACACCTTC. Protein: CASSEGGLIGYTF.